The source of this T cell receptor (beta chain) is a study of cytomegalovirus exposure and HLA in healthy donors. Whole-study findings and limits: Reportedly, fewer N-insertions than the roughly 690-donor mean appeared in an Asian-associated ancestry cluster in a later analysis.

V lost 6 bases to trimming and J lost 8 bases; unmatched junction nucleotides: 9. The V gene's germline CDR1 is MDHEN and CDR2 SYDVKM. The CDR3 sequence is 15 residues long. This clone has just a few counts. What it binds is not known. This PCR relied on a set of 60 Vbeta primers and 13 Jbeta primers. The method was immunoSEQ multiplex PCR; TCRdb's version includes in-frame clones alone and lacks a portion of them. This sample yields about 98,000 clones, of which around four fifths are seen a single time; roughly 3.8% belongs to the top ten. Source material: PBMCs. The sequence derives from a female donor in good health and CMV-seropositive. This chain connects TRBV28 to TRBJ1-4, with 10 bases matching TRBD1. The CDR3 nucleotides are TGTGCCAGCAGACTCAGTGGACAGGGGGAGGAAAAACTGTTTTTT. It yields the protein CASRLSGQGEEKLFF.